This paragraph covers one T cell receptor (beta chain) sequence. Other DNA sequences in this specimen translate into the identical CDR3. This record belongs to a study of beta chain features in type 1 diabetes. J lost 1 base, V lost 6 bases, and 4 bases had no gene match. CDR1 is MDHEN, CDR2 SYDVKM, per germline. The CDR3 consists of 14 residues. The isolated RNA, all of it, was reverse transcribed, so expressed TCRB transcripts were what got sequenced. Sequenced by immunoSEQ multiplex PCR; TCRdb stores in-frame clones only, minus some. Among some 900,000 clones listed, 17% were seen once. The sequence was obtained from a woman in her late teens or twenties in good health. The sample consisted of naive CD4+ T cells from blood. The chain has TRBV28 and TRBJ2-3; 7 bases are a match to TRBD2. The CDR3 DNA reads TGTGCCAGCAGCCGAGCGGGGCGCACAGATACGCAGTATTTT. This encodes CASSRAGRTDTQYF.